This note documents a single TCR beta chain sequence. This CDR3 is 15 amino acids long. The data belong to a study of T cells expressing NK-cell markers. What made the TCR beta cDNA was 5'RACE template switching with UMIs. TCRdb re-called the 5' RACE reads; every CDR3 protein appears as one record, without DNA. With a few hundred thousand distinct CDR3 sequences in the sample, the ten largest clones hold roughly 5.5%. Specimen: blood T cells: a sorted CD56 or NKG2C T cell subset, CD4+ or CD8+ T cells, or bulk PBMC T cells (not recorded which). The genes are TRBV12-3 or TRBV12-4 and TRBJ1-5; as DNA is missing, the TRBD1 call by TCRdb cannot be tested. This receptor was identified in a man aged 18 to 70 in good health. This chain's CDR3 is CASSLAGVGDQPQHF.